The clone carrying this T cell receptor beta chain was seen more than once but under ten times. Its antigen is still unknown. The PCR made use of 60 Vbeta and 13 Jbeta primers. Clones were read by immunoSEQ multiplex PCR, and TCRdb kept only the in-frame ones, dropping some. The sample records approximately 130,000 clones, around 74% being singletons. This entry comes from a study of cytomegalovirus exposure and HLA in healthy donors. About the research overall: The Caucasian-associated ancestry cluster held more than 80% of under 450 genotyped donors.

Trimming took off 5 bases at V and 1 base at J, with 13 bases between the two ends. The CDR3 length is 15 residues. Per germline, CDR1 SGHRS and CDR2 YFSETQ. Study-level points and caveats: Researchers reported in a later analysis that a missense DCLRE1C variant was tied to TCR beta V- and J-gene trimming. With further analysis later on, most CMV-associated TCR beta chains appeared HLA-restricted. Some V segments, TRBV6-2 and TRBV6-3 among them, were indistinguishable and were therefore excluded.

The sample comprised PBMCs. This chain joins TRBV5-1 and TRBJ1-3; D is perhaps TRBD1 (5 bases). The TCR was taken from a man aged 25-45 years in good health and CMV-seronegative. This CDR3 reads CASSLLGESGNTIYF. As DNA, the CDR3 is TGCGCCAGCAGTTTGCTAGGGGAATCTGGAAACACCATATATTTT.